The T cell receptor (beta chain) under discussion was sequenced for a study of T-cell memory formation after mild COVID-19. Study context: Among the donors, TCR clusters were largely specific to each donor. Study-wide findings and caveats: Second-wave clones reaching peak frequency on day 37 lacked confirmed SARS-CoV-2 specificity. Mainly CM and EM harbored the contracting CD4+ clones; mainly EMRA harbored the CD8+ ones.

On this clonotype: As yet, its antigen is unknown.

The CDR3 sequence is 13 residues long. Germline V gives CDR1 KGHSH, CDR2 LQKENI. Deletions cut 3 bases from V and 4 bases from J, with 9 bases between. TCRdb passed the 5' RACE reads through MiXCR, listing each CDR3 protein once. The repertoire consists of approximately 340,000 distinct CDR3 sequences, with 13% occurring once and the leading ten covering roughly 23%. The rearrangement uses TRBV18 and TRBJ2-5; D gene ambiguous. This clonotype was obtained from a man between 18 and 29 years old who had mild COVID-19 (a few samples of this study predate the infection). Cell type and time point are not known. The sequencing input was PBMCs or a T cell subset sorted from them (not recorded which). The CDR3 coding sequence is TGTGCCAGCTCACCGCCGGCAGGAGAGACCCAGTACTTC. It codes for CASSPPAGETQYF.